This is a list of T cell receptor beta chains from one sample in a study of T cell changes during pregnancy in multiple sclerosis. Some clones are missing from TCRdb's copy, which holds only in-frame ones; the method was immunoSEQ multiplex PCR. The repertoire consists of some 47,000 clones, with 90% to 97% occurring once and the leading ten covering under 0.9%. The input for sequencing was peripheral blood, taken in the second trimester of pregnancy. The receptor source for this set is a female donor with multiple sclerosis, enrolled in a pregnancy study. Each CDR3 is given with its conserved first and last residue. Fields, in order: V gene, clone size, J gene, D gene, CDR3 DNA, CDR3 protein. D genes are given only for firm matches. Clone size is shown for a subset of rows, as once, few, many or a class of expanded clone.

>TRBV2|few|TRBJ2-7|TRBD2
TGTGCCAGCCAGGGACTAGCGGGGATCTACGAGCAGTACTTC
CASQGLAGIYEQYF
>TRBV2|.|TRBJ1-2|TRBD1
TGTGCCACCCTACAGGGGGCTTTTGGCTACACCTTC
CATLQGAFGYTF
>TRBV7-2|.|TRBJ1-5|.
TGTGCCAGCAGCTTAGAGTCCAGAAACAGGAATCAGCCCCAGCATTTT
CASSLESRNRNQPQHF
>TRBV28|once|TRBJ1-4|.
TGTGCCAGCAGTCTCCCCAGGGCCACTAATGAAAAACTGTTTTTT
CASSLPRATNEKLFF
>TRBV11-2|.|TRBJ1-1|.
TGTGCCAGCAGCCAAGGAACAGGGTACACTGAAGCTTTCTTT
CASSQGTGYTEAFF
>TRBV4-3|.|TRBJ1-2|.
TGCGCCAGCAGCCAAGATACCGAGTATGGCTACACCTTC
CASSQDTEYGYTF
>TRBV19|.|TRBJ1-2|.
TGTGCCAGTAGTATCCCGACCGCCGGGGGGTATGGCTACACCTTC
CASSIPTAGGYGYTF
>TRBV7-3|.|TRBJ2-1|TRBD1
TGTGCCAGCAGCTCCCGGACAGGGGTGGCGAGCTCCTACAATGAGCAGTTCTTC
CASSSRTGVASSYNEQFF
>TRBV6-6|once|TRBJ1-2|.
TGTGCCATCCTAGGGGATGGGGATGGCTACACCTTC
CAILGDGDGYTF
>TRBV5-1|.|TRBJ2-7|.
TGCGCCAGCAGCTTGCAAAGCCCATACGAGCAGTACTTC
CASSLQSPYEQYF
>TRBV7-2|.|TRBJ2-5|.
TGTGCCAGCAGCTCCGGACTACTCAAAGAGACCCAGTACTTC
CASSSGLLKETQYF
>TRBV27|once|TRBJ2-1|.
TGTGCCAGCAGACCTACTCAGAGACACTACAATGAGCAGTTCTTC
CASRPTQRHYNEQFF